The T cell receptor beta chain described here comes from a study of CD8 T cells in ankylosing spondylitis (dated by TCRdb to between 2016 and 2019). About the study as a whole: The study profiled T cell receptor beta repertoires in healthy donors and ankylosing spondylitis patients to find disease-linked TCR variants. The full study cohort was made up of about 24 ankylosing spondylitis patients and 108 healthy donors. Samples of peripheral blood were taken, and for ankylosing spondylitis patients, synovial fluid was collected as well. Overall study results and their limits: According to the report, matched synovial fluid samples from ankylosing spondylitis patients were significantly enriched for the disease-linked clones. In peripheral blood, the disease-linked clones were found at relatively low frequencies and had a CD8+ phenotype. A TCR beta motif of fewer than 10 highly homologous amino acid variants appeared characteristic of blood from ankylosing spondylitis patients. Some motif variants had previously been reported in the synovial fluid and blood of reactive arthritis patients, which suggests shared mechanisms of disease initiation.

For this clonotype: It has no known antigen specificity. No base-level quality is on record; no much larger clone is a single base apart.

V was cut back by 4 bases and J by 0 bases, leaving a gap of 12 bases between them. CDR1 and CDR2 (MGHRA, YSYEKL) derive from the germline V gene. The CDR3, from cysteine to phenylalanine, totals 15 residues. The kept DNA is CDR3 alone, 45 bases in frame from the first base. Instrument used: Illumina HiSeq 2500. Quantitative 5'-RACE with molecular barcodes was the method used to prepare the TCR beta libraries. The original pipeline was this. A new computational method based on a probabilistic model of VDJ rearrangement was used to identify disease-linked TCR variants. TCRdb took the public reads, trimmed them with fastp at Q25, ran MiXCR for clone calling and kept in-frame beta chains. A single entry per CDR3 protein holds the most common genes and DNA from its merged rows. TCRdb, rather than the study authors, made the V and J calls. Counted in this sample were almost 250,000 distinct CDR3 sequences; more than 25% of them appeared once. Clones ranked in the top ten supply 4% to 5% of the sample.

This receptor chain uses TRBV4-1 and TRBJ1-1, with an unclear D gene assignment. The TCR was taken from a male donor with ankylosing spondylitis or in good health (not recorded which). The specimen was blood, either unsorted or a sorted T cell fraction (not recorded which). The CDR3 sequence is CASSLDGFMNTEAFF. In nucleotides, the sequence is TGCGCCAGCAGCCTGGACGGATTTATGAACACTGAAGCTTTCTTT.